The 2 T cell receptor beta chains below were found in one sample sequenced in a study of blood T cell repertoires in COVID-19. The table came from immunoSEQ multiplex PCR; TCRdb's copy has only in-frame clones and leaves some out. The sample yields 200,000 to 250,000 clones, around 86% seen once. Sequences were obtained from PBMCs or T cells enriched from blood (not recorded which). Receptor source: a woman aged 45 to 65 who had recovered from COVID-19.

V and J are TRBV6-5 and TRBJ1-6; D may be TRBD1 (5 bases). CDR1 is MNHEY, CDR2 SVGAGI, per germline. The CDR3 consists of 16 residues. The V end was cut by 0 bases, the J end by 10 bases, with 16 bases between. The CDR3 DNA follows: TGTGCCAGCAGTTACTCACGAACAGGTTCGGCGTCACCCCTCCACTTT. Amino acid sequence: CASSYSRTGSASPLHF.

The chain has TRBV11-1 and TRBJ1-1, with D maybe TRBD1 (5 bases). Between the trimmed V and J ends, which lost 5 bases and 6 bases, there was a span of 16 bases. The germline CDR1 and CDR2 sequences are SGHAT and FQDESV (reference sequence). The CDR3 runs 14 residues. The DNA of the CDR3 is TGTGCCAGCAGCCCACGGGAGGGGCGGGCTGAAGCTTTCTTT. This codes for CASSPREGRAEAFF.